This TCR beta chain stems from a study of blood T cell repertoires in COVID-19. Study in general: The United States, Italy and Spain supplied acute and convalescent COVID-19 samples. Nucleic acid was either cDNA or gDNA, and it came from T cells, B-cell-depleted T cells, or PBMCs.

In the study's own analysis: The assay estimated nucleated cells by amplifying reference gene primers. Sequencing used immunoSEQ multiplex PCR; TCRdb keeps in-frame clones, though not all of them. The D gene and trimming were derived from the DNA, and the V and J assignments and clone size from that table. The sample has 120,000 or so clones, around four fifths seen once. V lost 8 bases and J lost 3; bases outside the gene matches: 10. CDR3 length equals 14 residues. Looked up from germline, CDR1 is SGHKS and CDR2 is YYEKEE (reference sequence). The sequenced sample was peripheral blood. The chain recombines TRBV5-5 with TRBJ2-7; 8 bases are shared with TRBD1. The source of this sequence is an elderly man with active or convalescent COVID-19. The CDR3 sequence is CARSGQGAYYEQYF. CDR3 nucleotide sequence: TGTGCCAGGTCAGGGCAGGGGGCTTACTACGAGCAGTACTTC.